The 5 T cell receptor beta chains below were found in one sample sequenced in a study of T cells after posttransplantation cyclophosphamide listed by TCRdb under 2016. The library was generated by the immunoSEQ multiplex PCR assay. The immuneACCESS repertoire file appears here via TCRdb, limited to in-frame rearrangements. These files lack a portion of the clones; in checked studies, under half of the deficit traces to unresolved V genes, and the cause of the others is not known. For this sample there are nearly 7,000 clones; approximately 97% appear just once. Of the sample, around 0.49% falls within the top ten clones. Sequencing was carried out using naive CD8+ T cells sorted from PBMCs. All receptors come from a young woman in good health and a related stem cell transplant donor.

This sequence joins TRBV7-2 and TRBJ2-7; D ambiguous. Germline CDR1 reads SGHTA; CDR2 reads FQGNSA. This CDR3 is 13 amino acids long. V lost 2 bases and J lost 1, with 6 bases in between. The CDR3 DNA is TGTGCCAGCAGCTTATGGCAGTCCTACGAGCAGTACTTC. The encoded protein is CASSLWQSYEQYF.

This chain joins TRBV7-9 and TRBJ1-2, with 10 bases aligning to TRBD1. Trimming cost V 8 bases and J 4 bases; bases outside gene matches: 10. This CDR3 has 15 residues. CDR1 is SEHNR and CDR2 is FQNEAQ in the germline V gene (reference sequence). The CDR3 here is CASLRGQGTFYGYTF. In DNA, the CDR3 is TGTGCCAGCTTAAGGGGACAGGGGACTTTCTATGGCTACACCTTC.

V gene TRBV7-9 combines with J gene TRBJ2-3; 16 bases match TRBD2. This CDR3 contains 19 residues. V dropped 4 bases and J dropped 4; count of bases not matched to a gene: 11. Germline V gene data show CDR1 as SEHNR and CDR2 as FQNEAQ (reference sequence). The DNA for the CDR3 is TGTGCCAGCAGCTCCCCTCCCGGGACTAGCGGGGGGGCCTCAGATACGCAGTATTTT. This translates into CASSSPPGTSGGASDTQYF.

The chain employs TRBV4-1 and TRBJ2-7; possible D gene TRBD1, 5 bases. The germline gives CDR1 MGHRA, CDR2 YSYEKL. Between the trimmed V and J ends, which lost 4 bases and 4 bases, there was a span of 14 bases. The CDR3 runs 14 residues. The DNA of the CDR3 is TGCGCCAGCAGCCTAGGGGTAGGGGAATACGAGCAGTACTTC. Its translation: CASSLGVGEYEQYF.

In DNA form, the CDR3 reads TGTGCCAGCAGCCTGGGGGCAGGTCCTGGCTACACCTTC. It specifies CASSLGAGPGYTF. This rearrangement joins TRBV5-6 to TRBJ1-2; D perhaps matches TRBD1 (6 bases). CDR3 length equals 13 residues. V was shortened by 4 bases and J by 7 bases, with 14 bases between the two germline ends. Germline assignment: CDR1 SGHDT and CDR2 YYEEEE.